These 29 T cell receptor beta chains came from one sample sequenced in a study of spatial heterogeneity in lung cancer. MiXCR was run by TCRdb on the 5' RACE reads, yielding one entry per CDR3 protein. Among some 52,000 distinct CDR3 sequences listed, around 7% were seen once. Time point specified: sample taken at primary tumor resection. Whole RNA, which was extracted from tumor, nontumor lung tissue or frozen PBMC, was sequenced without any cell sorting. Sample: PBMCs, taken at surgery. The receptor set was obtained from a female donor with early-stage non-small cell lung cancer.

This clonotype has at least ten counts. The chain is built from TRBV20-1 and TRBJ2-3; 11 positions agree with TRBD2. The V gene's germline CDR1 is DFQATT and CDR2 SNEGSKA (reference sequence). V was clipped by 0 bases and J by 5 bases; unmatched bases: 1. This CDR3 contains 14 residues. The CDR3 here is CSARDTSGGDTQYF. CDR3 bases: TGCAGTGCTAGAGACACTAGCGGGGGAGATACGCAGTATTTT.

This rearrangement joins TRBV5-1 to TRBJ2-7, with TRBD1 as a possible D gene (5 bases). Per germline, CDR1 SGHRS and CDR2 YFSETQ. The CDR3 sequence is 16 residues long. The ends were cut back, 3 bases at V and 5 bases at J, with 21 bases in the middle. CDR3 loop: CASSSPQGGKSNEQYF. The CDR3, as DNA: TGCGCCAGCAGCTCCCCGCAGGGTGGGAAAAGCAACGAGCAGTACTTC.

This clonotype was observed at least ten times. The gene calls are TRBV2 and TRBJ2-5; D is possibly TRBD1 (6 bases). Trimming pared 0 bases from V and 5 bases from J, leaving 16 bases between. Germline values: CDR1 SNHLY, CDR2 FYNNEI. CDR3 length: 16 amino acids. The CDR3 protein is CASSEAQGGGAETQYF. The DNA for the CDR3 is TGTGCCAGCAGTGAAGCGCAAGGGGGTGGAGCGGAGACCCAGTACTTC.

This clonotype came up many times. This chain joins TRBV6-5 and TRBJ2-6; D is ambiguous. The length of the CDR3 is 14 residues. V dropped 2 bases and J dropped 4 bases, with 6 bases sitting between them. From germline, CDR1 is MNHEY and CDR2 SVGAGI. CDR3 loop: CASSYTTGANVLTF. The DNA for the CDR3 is TGTGCCAGCAGTTACACCACAGGGGCCAACGTCCTGACTTTC.

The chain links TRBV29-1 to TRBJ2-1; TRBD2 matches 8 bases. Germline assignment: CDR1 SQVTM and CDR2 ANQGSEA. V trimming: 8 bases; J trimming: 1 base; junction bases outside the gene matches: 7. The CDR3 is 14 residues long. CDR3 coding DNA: TGCAGCACGGGGGGGGTAGGTTCCTACAATGAGCAGTTCTTC. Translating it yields CSTGGVGSYNEQFF.

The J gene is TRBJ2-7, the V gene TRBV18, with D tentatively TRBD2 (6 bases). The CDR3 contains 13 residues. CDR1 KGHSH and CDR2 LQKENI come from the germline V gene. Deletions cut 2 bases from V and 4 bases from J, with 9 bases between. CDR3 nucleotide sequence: TGTGCCAGCTCACCAACGGGGGAGTACGAGCAGTACTTC. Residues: CASSPTGEYEQYF.

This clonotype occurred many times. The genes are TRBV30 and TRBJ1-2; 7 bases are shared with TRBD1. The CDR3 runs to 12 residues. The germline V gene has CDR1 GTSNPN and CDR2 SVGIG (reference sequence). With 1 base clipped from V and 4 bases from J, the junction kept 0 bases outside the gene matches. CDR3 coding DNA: TGTGCCTGGAGTGCAGGGGGCTATGGCTACACCTTC. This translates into CAWSAGGYGYTF.

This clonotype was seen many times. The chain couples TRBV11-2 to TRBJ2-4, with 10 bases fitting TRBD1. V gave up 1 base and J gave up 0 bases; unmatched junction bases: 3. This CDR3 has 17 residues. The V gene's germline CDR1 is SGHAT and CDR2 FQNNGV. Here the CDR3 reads CASSLGQGAIAKNIQYF. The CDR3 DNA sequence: TGTGCCAGCAGCTTAGGACAGGGGGCAATAGCCAAAAACATTCAGTACTTC.

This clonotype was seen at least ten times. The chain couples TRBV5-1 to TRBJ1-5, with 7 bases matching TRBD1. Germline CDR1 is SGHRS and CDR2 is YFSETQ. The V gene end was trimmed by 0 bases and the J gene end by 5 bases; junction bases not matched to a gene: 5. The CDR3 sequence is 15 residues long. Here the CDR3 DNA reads TGCGCCAGCAGCTTGGCCGGGGACAGCCATCAGCCCCAGCATTTT. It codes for CASSLAGDSHQPQHF.

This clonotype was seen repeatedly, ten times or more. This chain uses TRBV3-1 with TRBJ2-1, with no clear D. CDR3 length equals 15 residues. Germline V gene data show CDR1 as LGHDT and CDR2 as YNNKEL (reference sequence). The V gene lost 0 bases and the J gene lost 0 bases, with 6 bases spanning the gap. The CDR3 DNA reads TGTGCCAGCAGCCAAGATTATAACTCCTACAATGAGCAGTTCTTC. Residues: CASSQDYNSYNEQFF.

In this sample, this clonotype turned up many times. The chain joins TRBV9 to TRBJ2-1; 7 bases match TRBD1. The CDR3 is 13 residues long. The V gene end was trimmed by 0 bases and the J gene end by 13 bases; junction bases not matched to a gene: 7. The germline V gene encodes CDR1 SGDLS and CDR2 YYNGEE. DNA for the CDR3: TGTGCCAGCAGCGTAGCTACCCGGGACAGCCAGTTCTTC. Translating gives CASSVATRDSQFF.

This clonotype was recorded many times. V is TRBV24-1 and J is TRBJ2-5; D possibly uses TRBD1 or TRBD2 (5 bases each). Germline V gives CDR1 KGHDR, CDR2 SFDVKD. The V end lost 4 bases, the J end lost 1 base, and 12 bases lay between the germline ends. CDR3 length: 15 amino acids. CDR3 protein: CATSDPGRPQETQYF. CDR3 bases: TGTGCCACCAGTGACCCGGGACGGCCCCAAGAGACCCAGTACTTC.

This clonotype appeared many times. The CDR3 region is CASTRQGDSEQYF. In DNA, the CDR3 is TGTGCCAGCACTCGGCAGGGGGATAGCGAGCAGTACTTC. The rearrangement uses TRBV2 and TRBJ2-7, with 7 nucleotides matching TRBD1. V lost 7 bases and J lost 6; bases outside the gene matches: 9. The CDR3 runs to 13 residues. Germline CDR1 SNHLY, CDR2 FYNNEI.

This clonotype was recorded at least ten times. The CDR3 sequence is CSARAGTSGGNEQFF. The DNA of the CDR3 is TGCAGTGCTAGAGCCGGGACTAGCGGGGGTAATGAGCAGTTCTTC. V usage is TRBV20-1 and J usage is TRBJ2-1; TRBD2 agrees at 14 bases. Trimming cost V 1 base and J 7 bases; bases outside gene matches: 3. Per the germline V gene, CDR1 is DFQATT and CDR2 is SNEGSKA (reference sequence). This CDR3 contains 15 residues.

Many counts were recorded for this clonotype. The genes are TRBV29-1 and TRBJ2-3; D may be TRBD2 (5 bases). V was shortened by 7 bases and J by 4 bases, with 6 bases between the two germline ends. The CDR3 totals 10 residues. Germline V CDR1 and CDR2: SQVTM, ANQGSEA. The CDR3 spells CSAGSDTQYF. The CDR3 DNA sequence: TGCAGCGCGGGGTCAGATACGCAGTATTTT.

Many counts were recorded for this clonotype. Here the CDR3 DNA reads TGTGCCACAGCCGGGACAGGGATCACCGGGGAGCTGTTTTTT. Protein product: CATAGTGITGELFF. This sequence joins TRBV2 and TRBJ2-2; 9 bases match TRBD1. After removal of 10 bases from V and 4 bases from J, the junction contained 7 bases not matched to a gene. This CDR3 comprises 14 residues. Germline CDR1 reads SNHLY; CDR2 reads FYNNEI.

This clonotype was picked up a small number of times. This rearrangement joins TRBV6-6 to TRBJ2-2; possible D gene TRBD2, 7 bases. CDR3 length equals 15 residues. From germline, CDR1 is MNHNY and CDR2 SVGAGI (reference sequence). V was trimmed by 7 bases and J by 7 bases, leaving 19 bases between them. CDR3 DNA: TGTGCCAGCACTCTGGGGGGGGGCTACGACGGGGAGCTGTTTTTT. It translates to CASTLGGGYDGELFF.

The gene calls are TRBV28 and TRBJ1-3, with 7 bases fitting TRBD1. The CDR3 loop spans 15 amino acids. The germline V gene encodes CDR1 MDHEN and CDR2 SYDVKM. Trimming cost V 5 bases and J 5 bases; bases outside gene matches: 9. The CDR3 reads CASSLQGTGRNTIYF. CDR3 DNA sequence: TGTGCCAGCAGTCTACAGGGGACGGGCAGAAACACCATATATTTT.

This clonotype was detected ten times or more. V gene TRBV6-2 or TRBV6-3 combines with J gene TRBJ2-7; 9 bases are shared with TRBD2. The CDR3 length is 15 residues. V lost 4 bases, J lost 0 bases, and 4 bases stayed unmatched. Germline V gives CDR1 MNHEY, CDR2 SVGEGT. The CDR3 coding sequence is TGTGCCAGCAGTTCTAGCGGGGTTCCCTCCTACGAGCAGTACTTC. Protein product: CASSSSGVPSYEQYF.

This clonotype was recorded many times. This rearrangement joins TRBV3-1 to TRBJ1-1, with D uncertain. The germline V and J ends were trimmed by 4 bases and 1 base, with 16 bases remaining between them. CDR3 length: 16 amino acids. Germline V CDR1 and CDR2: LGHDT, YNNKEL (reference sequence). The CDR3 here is CASSPGWGVPNTEAFF. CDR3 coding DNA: TGTGCCAGCAGCCCAGGCTGGGGTGTACCGAACACTGAAGCTTTCTTT.

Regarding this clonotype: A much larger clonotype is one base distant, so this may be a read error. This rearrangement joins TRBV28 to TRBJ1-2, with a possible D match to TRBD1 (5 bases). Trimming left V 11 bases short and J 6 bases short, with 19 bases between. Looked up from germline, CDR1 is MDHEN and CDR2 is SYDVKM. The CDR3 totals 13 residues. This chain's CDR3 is CAGTPSRAHGYTF. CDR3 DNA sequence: TGTGCCGGCACGCCCTCCAGGGCCCATGGCTACACCTTC.

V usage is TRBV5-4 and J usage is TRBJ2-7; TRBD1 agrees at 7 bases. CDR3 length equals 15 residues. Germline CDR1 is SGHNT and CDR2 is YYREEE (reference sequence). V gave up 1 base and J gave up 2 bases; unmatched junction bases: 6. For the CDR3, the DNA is TGTGCCAGCAGCTTGTGGCCGACAGGGCCCTACGAGCAGTACTTC. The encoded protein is CASSLWPTGPYEQYF.

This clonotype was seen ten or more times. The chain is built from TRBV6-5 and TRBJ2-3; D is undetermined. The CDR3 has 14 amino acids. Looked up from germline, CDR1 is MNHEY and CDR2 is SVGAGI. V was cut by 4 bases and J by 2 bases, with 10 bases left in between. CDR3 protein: CASSLGRLTDTQYF. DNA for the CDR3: TGTGCCAGCAGTTTAGGCAGGCTCACAGATACGCAGTATTTT.

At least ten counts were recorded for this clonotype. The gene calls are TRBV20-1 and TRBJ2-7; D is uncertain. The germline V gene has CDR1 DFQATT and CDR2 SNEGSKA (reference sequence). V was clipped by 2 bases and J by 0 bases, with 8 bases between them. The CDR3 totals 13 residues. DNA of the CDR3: TGCAGTGCTAGAAACCATAGCTCCTACGAGCAGTACTTC. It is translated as CSARNHSSYEQYF.

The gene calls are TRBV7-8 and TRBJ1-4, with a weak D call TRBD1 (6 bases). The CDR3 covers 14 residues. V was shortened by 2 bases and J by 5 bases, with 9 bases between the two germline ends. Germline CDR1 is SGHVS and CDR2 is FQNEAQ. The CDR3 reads CASSLITGNEKLFF. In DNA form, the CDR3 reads TGTGCCAGCAGCTTAATTACAGGGAATGAAAAACTGTTTTTT. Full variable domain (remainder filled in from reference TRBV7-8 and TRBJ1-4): GAGVSQSPRYKVAKRGQDVALRCDPISGHVSLFWYQQALGQGPEFLTYFQNEAQLDKSGLPSDRFFAERPEGSVSTLKIQRTQQEDSAVYLCASSLITGNEKLFFGSGTQLSVL.

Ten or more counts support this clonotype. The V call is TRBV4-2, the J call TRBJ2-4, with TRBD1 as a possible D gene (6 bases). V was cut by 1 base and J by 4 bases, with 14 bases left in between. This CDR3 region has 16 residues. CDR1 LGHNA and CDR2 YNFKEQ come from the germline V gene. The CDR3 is CASSQGTFDRKNIQYF. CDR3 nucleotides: TGTGCCAGCAGCCAAGGAACCTTCGACAGGAAAAACATTCAGTACTTC.

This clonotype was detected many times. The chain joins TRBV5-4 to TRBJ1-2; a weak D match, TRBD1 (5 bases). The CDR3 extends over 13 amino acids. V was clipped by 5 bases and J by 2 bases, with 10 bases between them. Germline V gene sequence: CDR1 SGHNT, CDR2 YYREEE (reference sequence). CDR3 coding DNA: TGTGCCAGCAGTAAAGACAGCAACTATGGCTACACCTTC. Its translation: CASSKDSNYGYTF.

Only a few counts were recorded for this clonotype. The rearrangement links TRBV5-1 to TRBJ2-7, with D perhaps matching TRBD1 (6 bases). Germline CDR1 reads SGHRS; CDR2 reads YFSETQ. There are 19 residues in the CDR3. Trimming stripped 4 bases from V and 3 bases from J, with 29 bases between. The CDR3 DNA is TGCGCCAGCAGCCCGGCCGACAGGATCGACCCTCGGCCCCTCTACGAGCAGTACTTC. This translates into CASSPADRIDPRPLYEQYF.

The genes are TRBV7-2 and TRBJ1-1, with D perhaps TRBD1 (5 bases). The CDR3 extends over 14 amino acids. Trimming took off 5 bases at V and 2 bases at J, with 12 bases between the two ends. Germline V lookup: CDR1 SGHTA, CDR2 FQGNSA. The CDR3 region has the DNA TGTGCCAGCAGCCCCTCCGGGGGTAACACTGAAGCTTTCTTT. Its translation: CASSPSGGNTEAFF.